This TCR beta chain was obtained from a study of Graves' ophthalmopathy and Graves' hyperthyroidism. The study, taken as a whole, reports: Predictions made by the model for ophthalmopathy progression reached more than 55% sensitivity and 72% to 85% specificity. In blood appeared most of the expanded thyroid clonotypes whose frequency exceeded 0.001.

There are 14 residues in the CDR3. Germline values: CDR1 MNHEY, CDR2 SVGEGT. After removal of 5 bases from V and 5 bases from J, the junction contained 4 bases not matched to a gene. Beta-chain TCR CDR3 regions were amplified from RNA transcripts. HTBI-primed first-round RT-PCR preceded second-round multiplex PCR. Each CDR3 protein gets one entry after TCRdb re-called the multiplex PCR reads with MiXCR. The sample carries about 740,000 distinct CDR3 sequences, 35% to 50% recorded once. This clonotype was counted a few times. Its specificity is not known. Patients were excluded if they had other autoimmune diseases or uncontrolled infections, and likewise if pregnancy or lactation applied. Fresh peripheral blood (10 ml) yielded the PBMCs.

This clonotype was obtained from an adult man with Graves' ophthalmopathy. The sample comprised peripheral blood. The rearrangement joins TRBV6-2 or TRBV6-3 to TRBJ2-7, with TRBD2 matching over 12 bases. CDR3 DNA sequence: TGTGCCAGCAGTGGTTGGACTAGCGGGAACGAGCAGTACTTC. Its translation: CASSGWTSGNEQYF.